This T cell receptor beta chain is drawn from a study of regulatory T cells in long-lasting Graves disease. Overall study: Positive TSH receptor antibodies alongside over 5 years of antithyroid drugs were what marked Graves' disease as persistent.

Arm-PCR of CDR3 regions and iRepertoire HTBI primers were the basis on which TCR beta libraries were built. TCRdb passed the multiplex PCR reads through MiXCR, listing each CDR3 protein once. The table has some 340,000 distinct CDR3 sequences, approximately 25% seen once. Time point noted: persistent/refractory GD, antithyroid drugs over 5 years with positive TRAb. There was RNA extracted from PBMCs, and the TCR library was made from it. Xi'an, China, was home to the endocrinology department that provided patients. This clonotype turned up a few times. The sample was peripheral blood mononuclear cells (PBMCs), taken when the disease was refractory, from a patient treated with antithyroid drugs. The receptor comes from a woman in her forties with Graves disease.

CDR3 coding DNA: TGTGCCAGCAGCGCTCTCAGGGATATTAGAGAGACCCAGTACTTC. Its translation: CASSALRDIRETQYF. The chain recombines TRBV5-6 with TRBJ2-5; maybe TRBD1 (5 bases). V was clipped by 4 bases and J by 4 bases, with 17 bases between them. The CDR3 loop spans 15 amino acids. The germline gives CDR1 SGHDT, CDR2 YYEEEE. Combining the CDR3 with reference TRBV5-6 and TRBJ2-5 gives the whole variable domain DAGVTQSPTHLIKTRGQQVTLRCSPKSGHDTVSWYQQALGQGPQFIFQYYEEEERQRGNFPDRFSGHQFPNYSSELNVNALLLGDSALYLCASSALRDIRETQYFGPGTRLLVL.